This entry lists 22 T cell receptor beta chains sequenced from one sample in a study of blood T cell repertoires in COVID-19. Data came from immunoSEQ multiplex PCR; TCRdb stores just in-frame clones and leaves some out. The repertoire has more than 85,000 clones, 84% of them found once; the top ten carry 3.5% to 5.5%. The specimen was peripheral blood. These receptors originate from a human donor in a cohort sampled during active COVID-19.

The gene calls are TRBV7-2 and TRBJ1-1; maybe TRBD1 (6 bases). The CDR3 loop spans 17 amino acids. V gave up 3 bases and J gave up 0 bases, with 17 bases separating them. CDR1 and CDR2 from the germline V gene are SGHTA and FQGNSA. CDR3 protein: CASSFSTGLSLNTEAFF. The CDR3, as DNA: TGTGCCAGCAGCTTTTCGACAGGCCTATCCTTGAACACTGAAGCTTTCTTT.

A single count supports this clone. The chain combines TRBV9 with TRBJ2-7; the match to TRBD2 covers 12 bases. This CDR3 is built from 14 residues. The germline V gene has CDR1 SGDLS and CDR2 YYNGEE. J lost 2 bases, V lost 3 bases, and 0 bases had no gene match. The CDR3 loop reads CASSASGGAYEQYF. In DNA, the CDR3 is TGTGCCAGCAGCGCTAGCGGGGGGGCCTACGAGCAGTACTTC.

V and J are TRBV7-9 and TRBJ2-7, with 8 bases aligning to TRBD2. The CDR3 runs to 12 residues. V gave up 3 bases and J gave up 7 bases; unmatched junction bases: 2. The V gene's germline CDR1 is SEHNR and CDR2 FQNEAQ (reference sequence). Here the CDR3 reads CASSFSGTEQYF. The CDR3 nucleotides are TGTGCCAGCAGCTTTAGCGGGACGGAGCAGTACTTC.

A word on this clone: This CDR3 is also generated by other DNA sequences in the sample. The chain carries TRBV7-9 and TRBJ1-3, with 9 bases matching TRBD1. The germline V gene has CDR1 SEHNR and CDR2 FQNEAQ (reference sequence). CDR3 length: 15 amino acids. J was trimmed by 4 bases and V by 5 bases; bases with no gene match: 6. CDR3 nucleotides: TGTGCCAGCAGCCTGGGACAGGGAGCCGGAAACACCATATATTTT. Residues: CASSLGQGAGNTIYF.

The V gene is TRBV18, the J gene TRBJ1-4, with D possibly being TRBD1 (6 bases). This CDR3 contains 16 residues. The germline gives CDR1 KGHSH, CDR2 LQKENI. The germline V and J ends were trimmed by 3 bases and 0 bases, with 11 bases remaining between them. The CDR3 loop is CASSPGQLATNEKLFF. DNA of the CDR3: TGTGCCAGCTCACCCGGACAGCTTGCAACTAATGAAAAACTGTTTTTT.

The chain joins TRBV18 to TRBJ1-1, with D unclear. Germline V gene lookup returns CDR1 KGHSH and CDR2 LQKENI. The CDR3 spans 13 residues. Trimming left V 4 bases short and J 6 bases short, with 12 bases between. The CDR3 nucleotides read TGTGCCAGCTCACTCCCCGGGTTGCCTGAAGCTTTCTTT. It specifies CASSLPGLPEAFF. Filled out from reference TRBV18 and TRBJ1-1, the complete variable domain reads NAGVMQNPRHLVRRRGQEARLRCSPMKGHSHVYWYRQLPEEGLKFMVYLQKENIIDESGMPKERFSAEFPKEGPSILRIQQVVRGDSAAYFCASSLPGLPEAFFGQGTRLTVV.

V usage is TRBV5-1 and J usage is TRBJ2-1; 9 nucleotides agree with TRBD1. The V segment lost 2 bases and the J segment 4 bases; nucleotides outside the gene matches: 4. The CDR3 contains 15 residues. Germline lookup yields CDR1 SGHRS and CDR2 YFSETQ. CDR3 nucleotides: TGCGCCAGCAGCTTCCAAGGGACAGGGTACAATGAGCAGTTCTTC. This sequence encodes CASSFQGTGYNEQFF.

V usage is TRBV6-2 or TRBV6-3 and J usage is TRBJ1-1; possible D gene TRBD1, 5 bases. Germline V gives CDR1 MNHEY, CDR2 SVGEGT. The CDR3 runs 14 residues. V dropped 5 bases and J dropped 3 bases, with 13 bases sitting between them. The CDR3 loop reads CASSLTIRDTEAFF. CDR3 DNA sequence: TGTGCCAGCAGTCTGACAATCAGGGACACTGAAGCTTTCTTT.

The chain recombines TRBV5-1 with TRBJ2-5, with TRBD2 matching over 11 bases. V was clipped by 0 bases and J by 0 bases; unmatched bases: 4. This CDR3 spans 17 amino acids. CDR1 SGHRS and CDR2 YFSETQ come from the germline V gene. CDR3 region: CASSLGLAGGNQETQYF. The CDR3 coding sequence is TGCGCCAGCAGCTTGGGGCTAGCGGGGGGCAACCAAGAGACCCAGTACTTC.

This chain uses TRBV5-4 with TRBJ2-7, with 7 bases that match TRBD1. With 4 bases clipped from V and 0 bases from J, the junction kept 4 bases outside the gene matches. The CDR3 length is 14 residues. Germline loops: CDR1 SGHNT, CDR2 YYREEE (reference sequence). Here the CDR3 DNA reads TGTGCCAGCAGCGCCGGGACAGACTCCTACGAGCAGTACTTC. This sequence encodes CASSAGTDSYEQYF.

This clone was observed a few times. The chain is built from TRBV19 and TRBJ1-1; TRBD1 aligns across 8 bases. J lost 5 bases, V lost 3 bases, and 8 bases had no gene match. This CDR3 is 15 amino acids long. Per germline, CDR1 LNHDA and CDR2 SQIVND (reference sequence). The CDR3 bases are TGTGCCAGTAGTATTGTTCCAGGGGGCTGGACTGAAGCTTTCTTT. This sequence encodes CASSIVPGGWTEAFF.

In this sample, this clone turned up a few times. The chain is built from TRBV5-4 and TRBJ1-5; no definite D call. This CDR3 contains 14 residues. Germline lookup yields CDR1 SGHNT and CDR2 YYREEE (reference sequence). V lost 4 bases and J lost 4, with 12 bases in between. As DNA, the CDR3 is TGTGCCAGCAGCCTGGGAGGGTTGAATCAGCCCCAGCATTTT. Its protein product is CASSLGGLNQPQHF. Drawing the rest from reference TRBV5-4 and TRBJ1-5, the complete variable domain is ETGVTQSPTHLIKTRGQQVTLRCSSQSGHNTVSWYQQALGQGPQFIFQYYREEENGRGNFPPRFSGLQFPNYSSELNVNALELDDSALYLCASSLGGLNQPQHFGDGTRLSIL.

The chain carries TRBV2 and TRBJ1-2; 7 bases map to TRBD1. CDR3 length: 16 amino acids. Looked up from germline, CDR1 is SNHLY and CDR2 is FYNNEI. After removal of 4 bases from V and 0 bases from J, the junction contained 8 bases not matched to a gene. The CDR3 DNA follows: TGTGCCAGCAGTGGACAGGGCTTTTCCTCTAACTATGGCTACACCTTC. This sequence encodes CASSGQGFSSNYGYTF.

The V gene is TRBV9, the J gene TRBJ2-5; D is undetermined. Trimming shortened V by 2 bases and J by 0 bases, and 11 bases separated the two germline ends. Germline V CDR1 and CDR2: SGDLS, YYNGEE. The CDR3 extends over 15 amino acids. CDR3 DNA: TGTGCCAGCAGCGTTGGTAGCTCGGACCAAGAGACCCAGTACTTC. Translating gives CASSVGSSDQETQYF.

The chain carries TRBV5-1 and TRBJ2-3; 15 positions match TRBD2. Germline loops: CDR1 SGHRS, CDR2 YFSETQ. The CDR3 length is 18 residues. Losses at the gene ends were 4 bases for V and 2 bases for J; bases not matched to a gene: 8. CDR3 in DNA: TGCGCCAGCAGCAAGGGGACTAGCGGGGGGCTAGACACAGATACGCAGTATTTT. This translates into CASSKGTSGGLDTDTQYF.

The chain uses TRBV3-1 (or the pseudogene TRBV3-2) and TRBJ2-1; D remains unclear. V was pared by 3 bases and J by 10 bases, with 7 bases between. The CDR3 is made up of 11 amino acids. CDR1 and CDR2 (germline): LGHDT, YNNKEL (reference sequence). This CDR3 reads CASSHYREQFF. The CDR3 DNA reads TGTGCCAGCAGCCATTACAGAGAGCAGTTCTTC.

J is TRBJ1-1 and V is TRBV6-5, with 8 bases that match TRBD1. The CDR3 covers 13 residues. V was clipped by 5 bases and J by 5 bases; unmatched bases: 4. From germline, CDR1 is MNHEY and CDR2 SVGAGI. As DNA, the CDR3 is TGTGCCAGCAGTCCCAGGGGGCCAACTGAAGCTTTCTTT. Residues: CASSPRGPTEAFF.

This chain connects TRBV27 to TRBJ2-7, with TRBD2 matching 14 bases. With 6 bases clipped from V and 2 bases from J, the junction kept 0 bases outside the gene matches. The germline V gene encodes CDR1 MNHEY and CDR2 SMNVEV (reference sequence). This CDR3 contains 14 residues. CDR3 bases: TGTGCCAGCAGGGGACTAGCGGGGGCCTACGAGCAGTACTTC. Amino acid sequence: CASRGLAGAYEQYF.

This chain connects TRBV2 to TRBJ1-1, with 7 bases lining up with TRBD1. Unmatched junction bases numbered 14, after V lost 7 bases and J lost 6 bases. The germline CDR1 and CDR2 sequences are SNHLY and FYNNEI. CDR3 length: 15 residues. CDR3 region: CASTDPGTAAPEAFF. The CDR3 nucleotides read TGTGCCAGCACCGACCCCGGGACAGCCGCTCCTGAAGCTTTCTTT.

This clone occurred a few times. The chain recombines TRBV28 with TRBJ2-3; D is ambiguous. The V gene lost 3 bases and the J gene lost 3 bases, with 10 bases spanning the gap. This CDR3 contains 14 residues. Per germline, CDR1 MDHEN and CDR2 SYDVKM. The chain's CDR3 is CASSFLLGTDTQYF. CDR3 DNA: TGTGCCAGCAGTTTTTTGCTAGGTACAGATACGCAGTATTTT.

The chain has TRBV7-2 and TRBJ2-7; 10 positions agree with TRBD2. CDR1 is SGHTA and CDR2 is FQGNSA in the germline V gene. The CDR3 extends over 15 amino acids. V shed 0 bases, J shed 5 bases, and the junction held 4 bases outside the gene matches. CDR3 DNA: TGTGCCAGCAGCTTAGCGCTAGCGGGGGTCGACGAGCAGTACTTC. It codes for CASSLALAGVDEQYF.

The chain has TRBV4-3 and TRBJ2-2, with D possibly matching TRBD1 (6 bases). Germline CDR1 reads LGHNA; CDR2 reads YSLEER. V lost 3 bases, J lost 5 bases, and 16 bases lay in between. CDR3 length equals 16 residues. The CDR3 here is CASSQGAGDLTGELFF. CDR3 DNA sequence: TGCGCCAGCAGCCAGGGGGCCGGGGATTTAACCGGGGAGCTGTTTTTT.